The T cell receptor beta chain described here comes from a study of graft-versus-host responses after intestinal transplantation. Tissue processing of the graft released intraepithelial and lamina propria lymphocytes from it. Here immunoSEQ multiplex PCR was the method, and the copy in TCRdb shows in-frame clones only, minus some. The table lists roughly 7,000 clones, around 72% of them singletons. This CDR3 is 14 amino acids long. The germline V and J ends were trimmed by 11 bases and 0 bases, with 16 bases remaining between them. CDR1 and CDR2 (germline): LNHDA, SQIVND (reference sequence). The V call is TRBV19, the J call TRBJ1-2, with TRBD1 as a possible D gene (5 bases). Sample: ileum tissue, taken approximately 230 days after intestinal transplant. The TCR was taken from a human patient who received an intestinal transplant, so some T cells may come from the graft donor. The CDR3 protein is CAASKGGANYGYTF. The CDR3, as DNA: TGTGCCGCCAGTAAGGGAGGGGCTAACTATGGCTACACCTTC.